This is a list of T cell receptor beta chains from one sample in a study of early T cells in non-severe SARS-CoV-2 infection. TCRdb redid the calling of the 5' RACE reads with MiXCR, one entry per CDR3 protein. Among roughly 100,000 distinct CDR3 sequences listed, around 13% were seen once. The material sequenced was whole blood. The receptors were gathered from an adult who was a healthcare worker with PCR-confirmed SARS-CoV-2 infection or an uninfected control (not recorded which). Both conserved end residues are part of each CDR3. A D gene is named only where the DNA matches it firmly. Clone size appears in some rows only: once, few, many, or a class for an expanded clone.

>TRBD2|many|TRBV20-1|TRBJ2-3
TGCAGTGCTAGAACGGGACTAGCGGGGTACACAGATACGCAGTATTTT
CSARTGLAGYTDTQYF
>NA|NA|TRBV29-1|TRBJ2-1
TGCAGCGTCCCAAGGGGGGTAGCAGACAATGAGCAGTTCTTC
CSVPRGVADNEQFF
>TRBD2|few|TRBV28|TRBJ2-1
TGTGCCAGCAGTTTAGGGACTAGCGGGGGCCGTTACAATGAGCAGTTCTTC
CASSLGTSGGRYNEQFF
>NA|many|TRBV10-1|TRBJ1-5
TGCGCCAGCATGCGGAACAGGGAGAATCAGCCCCAGCATTTT
CASMRNRENQPQHF
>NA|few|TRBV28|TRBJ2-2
TGTGCCAGCAGTTTATTTTTCGGGAGTACCGGGGAGCTGTTTTTT
CASSLFFGSTGELFF
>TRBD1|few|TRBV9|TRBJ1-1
TGTGCCAGCAGCGTAGAGGGACAGGGGTTAGCAACTGAAGCTTTCTTT
CASSVEGQGLATEAFF
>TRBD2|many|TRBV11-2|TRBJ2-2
TGTGCCAGCAGCCCAATAGCGGGGCAGAACACCGGGGAGCTGTTTTTT
CASSPIAGQNTGELFF
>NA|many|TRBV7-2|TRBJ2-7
TGTGCCAGCAGCCCTTCCCCAGGCTACGAGCAGTACTTC
CASSPSPGYEQYF
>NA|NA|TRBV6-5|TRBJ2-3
TGTGCCTGCAGTTACATGGGGGACCTGTATTTT
CACSYMGDLYF
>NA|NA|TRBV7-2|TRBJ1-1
TGTGCCAGCAGCCTTAACATAAACACTGAAGCTTTCTTT
CASSLNINTEAFF
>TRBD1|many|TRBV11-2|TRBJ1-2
TGTGCCAGCAGCCTGCGAACAGGGGACTATGGCTACACCTTC
CASSLRTGDYGYTF
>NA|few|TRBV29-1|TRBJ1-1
TGCAGCTTGGGCCGCATGAACACTGAAGCTTTCTTT
CSLGRMNTEAFF
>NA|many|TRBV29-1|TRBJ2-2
TGCAGCGTTGAGCACACCGGGGAGCTGTTTTTT
CSVEHTGELFF
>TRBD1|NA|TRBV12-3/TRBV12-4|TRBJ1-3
TGTGCCAGCAGTTTAGGCAGACAGGGAGACACCATATATTTT
CASSLGRQGDTIYF
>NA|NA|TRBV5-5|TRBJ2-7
TGTGCCAGCAGCTCGGCGAGCGAGCAGTACTTC
CASSSASEQYF
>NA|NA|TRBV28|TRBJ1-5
TGTGCCAGCAGTTTCATAAGGGGGGGCGATCAGCCCCAGCATTTT
CASSFIRGGDQPQHF
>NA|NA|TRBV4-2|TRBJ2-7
TGTGCCAGCAGCCAAGACAGGAACGAGCAGTACTTC
CASSQDRNEQYF
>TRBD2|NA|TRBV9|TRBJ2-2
TGTGCCAGCAGCATATCCTCCCTAGCGGGGGGGAACACCGGGGAGCTGTTTTTT
CASSISSLAGGNTGELFF
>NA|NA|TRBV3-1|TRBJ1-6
TGTGCCAGCAGCCAAGATAAGGCAGGGGTTGATAATTCACCCCTCCACTTT
CASSQDKAGVDNSPLHF
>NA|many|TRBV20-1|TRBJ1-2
TGCAGTGCTAGAATTCGTACACCCGATAAGGGCTACACCTTC
CSARIRTPDKGYTF
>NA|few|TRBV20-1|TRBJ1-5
TGCAGTGCTAGGCCCGAACTTAGCAATCAGCCCCAGCATTTT
CSARPELSNQPQHF
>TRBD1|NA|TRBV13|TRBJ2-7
TGTGCCAGCAGCCCCACCGGGACAGGGGTTGCCTACGAGCAGTACTTC
CASSPTGTGVAYEQYF
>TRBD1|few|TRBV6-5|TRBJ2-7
TGTGCCAGCAGTCCCACAGGGGCCTACGAGCAGTACTTC
CASSPTGAYEQYF
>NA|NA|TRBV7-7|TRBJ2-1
TGTGCTAGCAGCAAGTTCAGCTCCTACAATGAGCAGTTCTTC
CASSKFSSYNEQFF
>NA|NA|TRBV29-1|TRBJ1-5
TGCAGCGTTAGGCAGGGGACAAATCAGCCCCAGCATTTT
CSVRQGTNQPQHF
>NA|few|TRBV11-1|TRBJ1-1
TGTGCCAGCAGCTACAACAGGGCCGGGGACACTGAAGCTTTCTTT
CASSYNRAGDTEAFF
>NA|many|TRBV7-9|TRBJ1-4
TGTGCCAGCAGACCTGACAGGCCGCCTGAAAAACTGTTTTTT
CASRPDRPPEKLFF
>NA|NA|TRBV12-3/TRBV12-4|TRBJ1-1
TGTGCCAGCAGTTTAAATCCGGCCACTGAAGCTTTCTTT
CASSLNPATEAFF
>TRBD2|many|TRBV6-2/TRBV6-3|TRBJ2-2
TGTGCCAGCAGTCGGAGCGGGGCCAGAGGTACCGGGGAGCTGTTTTTT
CASSRSGARGTGELFF
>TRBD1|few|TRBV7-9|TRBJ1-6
TGTGCCAGCAGCTTAATCAGGGGGAATTCACCCCTCCACTTT
CASSLIRGNSPLHF
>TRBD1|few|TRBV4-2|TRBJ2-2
TGTGCCAGCAGCCAAGATGGGACAGGGGTCACCGGGGAGCTGTTTTTT
CASSQDGTGVTGELFF
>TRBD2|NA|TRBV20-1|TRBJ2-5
TGCAGTGCTAGCGGGGGGGCGCAGGAGACCCAGTACTTC
CSASGGAQETQYF
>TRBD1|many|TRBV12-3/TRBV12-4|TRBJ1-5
TGTGCCAGCAGCCTCGACAGGGTCAATCAGCCCCAGCATTTT
CASSLDRVNQPQHF
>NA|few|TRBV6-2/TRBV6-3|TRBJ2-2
TGTGCCAGCGGACTCGCGACAGTGAACACCGGGGAGCTGTTTTTT
CASGLATVNTGELFF
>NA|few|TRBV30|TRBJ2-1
TGTGCCTGGAGTATGTACACTGGCTCCTACAATGAGCAGTTCTTC
CAWSMYTGSYNEQFF
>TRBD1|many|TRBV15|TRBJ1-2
TGTGCCACCAGCAGAGATGACAGGGTGGTTGGCTACACCTTC
CATSRDDRVVGYTF
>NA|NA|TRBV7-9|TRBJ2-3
TGTGCCAGCAGCTTACTTCTAGCGAACACAGATACGCAGTATTTT
CASSLLLANTDTQYF
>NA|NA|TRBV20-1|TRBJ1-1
TGCAGTGCTAGAGAAGTTGTAACCCCAAAGGATTACACTGAAGCTTTCTTT
CSAREVVTPKDYTEAFF
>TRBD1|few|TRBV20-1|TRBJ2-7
TGCAGTGCCGGAAGATTAGACAGGGGGCGCAGCGAGCAGTACTTC
CSAGRLDRGRSEQYF
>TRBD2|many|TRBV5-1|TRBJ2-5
TGCACCAGCAGCTTGGCGCCAGCGGGGACCCAAGAGACCCAGTACTTC
CTSSLAPAGTQETQYF
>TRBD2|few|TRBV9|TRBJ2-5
TGTGCCAGCAGCCCATCCGGCGGGGGGTATGAGACCCAGTACTTC
CASSPSGGGYETQYF
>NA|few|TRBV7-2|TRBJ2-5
TGTGCCAGCAGCTCCAGAGAGACCCAGTACTTC
CASSSRETQYF